The 19 T cell receptor beta chains below all came from one sample that was sequenced in a study of blood T cell repertoires in COVID-19. Profiling relied on immunoSEQ multiplex PCR, and the TCRdb table lists in-frame clones only, not all of them. The data contain around 180,000 clones, 70% to 85% of them singletons. The specimen was peripheral blood. The source is an elderly man with COVID-19, enrolled during active disease.

This clone was seen only once. The rearrangement links TRBV24-1 to TRBJ2-3, with D maybe TRBD2 (6 bases). Germline CDR1 reads KGHDR; CDR2 reads SFDVKD. V was cut by 10 bases and J by 2 bases, with 15 bases left in between. This CDR3 has 14 amino acids. CDR3 protein: CATDDGGYTDTQYF. The CDR3 DNA is TGTGCCACTGATGATGGGGGGTACACAGATACGCAGTATTTT.

J is TRBJ2-5 and V is TRBV7-2; the D gene is possibly TRBD1 (5 bases). The CDR3 extends over 13 amino acids. The V gene lost 5 bases and the J gene lost 4 bases, with 11 bases spanning the gap. Germline loops: CDR1 SGHTA, CDR2 FQGNSA. CDR3 residues: CASSPHGAETQYF. In DNA, the CDR3 is TGTGCCAGCAGCCCGCATGGGGCAGAGACCCAGTACTTC.

The V gene is TRBV7-2, the J gene TRBJ2-2; no clear D gene. The germline gives CDR1 SGHTA, CDR2 FQGNSA. Deletions cut 3 bases from V and 5 bases from J, with 7 bases between. The CDR3 is 13 residues long. CDR3 coding DNA: TGTGCCAGCAGCTTCCCGGGTACCGGGGAGCTGTTTTTT. As protein: CASSFPGTGELFF.

This clone was seen only once. J is TRBJ2-1 and V is TRBV11-3; D uncertain. Per germline, CDR1 SGHNT and CDR2 YENEEA. Trimming removed 4 bases at V and 11 bases at J, with 12 bases between. The CDR3 has 12 residues. The CDR3 loop is CASSSGTQKQFF. DNA for the CDR3: TGTGCCAGCAGCTCTGGCACGCAGAAGCAGTTCTTC.

V is TRBV6-6 and J is TRBJ2-5; 7 bases match TRBD1. Germline CDR1 MNHNY, CDR2 SVGAGI (reference sequence). CDR3 length equals 14 residues. V lost 4 bases to trimming and J lost 5 bases; unmatched junction nucleotides: 7. In DNA, the CDR3 is TGTGCCAGCAGTTTTCCGACAGGGTTGGAGACCCAGTACTTC. It specifies CASSFPTGLETQYF.

The V call is TRBV5-4, the J call TRBJ1-1; D might be TRBD1 (5 bases). V dropped 0 bases and J dropped 0 bases, with 9 bases sitting between them. Germline CDR1 and CDR2: SGHNT and YYREEE (reference sequence). This CDR3 contains 15 residues. Here the CDR3 reads CASSLGGHLNTEAFF. The CDR3 DNA sequence: TGTGCCAGCAGCTTGGGTGGACATTTGAACACTGAAGCTTTCTTT.

The CDR3 coding sequence is TGTGCCAGCCGTAGGGGTCGGAACACCGGGGAGCTGTTTTTT. Translated: CASRRGRNTGELFF. This chain joins TRBV6-5 and TRBJ2-2; the D gene is possibly TRBD1 (5 bases). This CDR3 spans 14 amino acids. Germline-derived CDR1 and CDR2 are MNHEY and SVGAGI. The ends were cut back, 8 bases at V and 1 base at J, with 11 bases in the middle.

The chain has TRBV5-1 and TRBJ2-1; 9 bases match TRBD1. Germline CDR1 reads SGHRS; CDR2 reads YFSETQ. With 3 bases clipped from V and 12 bases from J, the junction kept 10 bases outside the gene matches. The CDR3 has 14 amino acids. Here the CDR3 DNA reads TGCGCCAGCAGCTGGGGACAGGGTAGGTCCGGGCAGTTCTTC. This encodes CASSWGQGRSGQFF.

The J gene is TRBJ2-1, the V gene TRBV18; D possibly corresponds to TRBD2 (6 bases). This CDR3 contains 11 residues. The V end was cut by 6 bases, the J end by 9 bases, with 9 bases between. The germline V gene encodes CDR1 KGHSH and CDR2 LQKENI. CDR3 in DNA: TGTGCCAGCTCCGGGCGGGGTGAGCAGTTCTTC. Translating it yields CASSGRGEQFF.

The rearrangement uses TRBV2 and TRBJ2-5, with D maybe TRBD1 (6 bases). V gave up 2 bases and J gave up 5 bases, with 9 bases separating them. Germline V gives CDR1 SNHLY, CDR2 FYNNEI. The CDR3 spans 13 residues. The CDR3 nucleotides are TGTGCCAGCAGTGAACAGGGGATTGAGACCCAGTACTTC. Its protein product is CASSEQGIETQYF.

A remark on this clone: The conserved closing phenylalanine or tryptophan is absent in this CDR3, likely reflecting a read error. Because the CDR3's place on the DNA is in doubt, the DNA is left out and the CDR3 is given as listed by TCRdb. This rearrangement joins TRBV3-1 (or the pseudogene TRBV3-2) to TRBJ1-3; TRBD1 is the table's D call and was not checked against the DNA. The CDR3 is 12 amino acids long, termini counted. Germline V gives CDR1 LGHDT, CDR2 YNNKEL (reference sequence). The CDR3 sequence is CASSLGRSTFVY.

V and J are TRBV9 and TRBJ2-7, with 8 bases that match TRBD2. CDR1 is SGDLS, CDR2 YYNGEE, per germline. CDR3 length equals 17 residues. The J segment lost 0 bases and the V segment lost 0 bases, leaving 8 bases of the junction unmatched. CDR3 coding DNA: TGTGCCAGCAGCGTAGCGGGAGGGACGGCAGGCTCCTACGAGCAGTACTTC. Protein product: CASSVAGGTAGSYEQYF.

The chain is built from TRBV19 and TRBJ2-1, with TRBD2 matching 16 bases. Losses at the gene ends were 2 bases for V and 10 bases for J; bases not matched to a gene: 5. This CDR3 contains 16 residues. The germline CDR1 and CDR2 sequences are LNHDA and SQIVND (reference sequence). The DNA of the CDR3 is TGTGCCAGTAGTATAAAGGGACTAGCGGGGGGGCAGGAGCAGTTCTTC. Its translation is CASSIKGLAGGQEQFF.

The chain combines TRBV23-1 with TRBJ1-2, with a tentative D call TRBD1 (6 bases). TRBV23-1 is an open reading frame, and its role is uncertain. The CDR3 contains 16 residues. Trimming took 0 bases from V and 1 from J, leaving 12 bases between them. CDR3 sequence reads: CASSQSSTGNNYGYTF. The CDR3, as DNA: TGCGCCAGCAGTCAATCATCGACAGGAAATAACTATGGCTACACCTTC.

The chain combines TRBV18 with TRBJ1-1, with D possibly matching TRBD1 (5 bases). The CDR3 has 15 amino acids. The ends were cut back, 4 bases at V and 1 base at J, with 13 bases in the middle. The germline V gene encodes CDR1 KGHSH and CDR2 LQKENI. The CDR3 DNA reads as TGTGCCAGCTCACGGATGGGGGAGGGGAACACTGAAGCTTTCTTT. Its protein is CASSRMGEGNTEAFF. Drawing the rest from reference TRBV18 and TRBJ1-1, the complete variable domain is NAGVMQNPRHLVRRRGQEARLRCSPMKGHSHVYWYRQLPEEGLKFMVYLQKENIIDESGMPKERFSAEFPKEGPSILRIQQVVRGDSAAYFCASSRMGEGNTEAFFGQGTRLTVV.

The rearrangement joins TRBV7-6 to TRBJ1-4; tentatively, D is TRBD1 (6 bases). Germline CDR1 and CDR2: SGHVS and FNYEAQ. This CDR3 has 15 residues. The ends were cut back, 4 bases at V and 3 bases at J, with 12 bases in the middle. Here the CDR3 reads CASSSEGTPNEKLFF. For the CDR3, the DNA is TGTGCCAGCAGCTCCGAGGGGACACCTAATGAAAAACTGTTTTTT. The whole variable domain, filled in from reference TRBV7-6 and TRBJ1-4, reads GAGVSQSPRYKVTKRGQDVALRCDPISGHVSLYWYRQALGQGPEFLTYFNYEAQQDKSGLPNDRFSAERPEGSISTLTIQRTEQRDSAMYRCASSSEGTPNEKLFFGSGTQLSVL.

This clone was detected once. This chain links TRBV7-9 with TRBJ2-7; D gene uncertain. CDR3 length: 15 residues. Germline V CDR1 and CDR2: SEHNR, FQNEAQ (reference sequence). Deletions cut 5 bases from V and 0 bases from J, with 14 bases between. The CDR3 protein is CASSKSVVRSYEQYF. In DNA, the CDR3 is TGTGCCAGCAGCAAAAGCGTGGTCCGCTCCTACGAGCAGTACTTC.

In DNA form, the CDR3 reads TGTGCCATCAGGGATTCCGGGACAGGGGACTACAATGAGCAGTTCTTC. Translation: CAIRDSGTGDYNEQFF. The rearrangement links TRBV10-3 to TRBJ2-1; 10 nucleotides align to TRBD1. The germline CDR1 and CDR2 sequences are ENHRY and SYGVKD. The CDR3 contains 16 residues. V trimming: 6 bases; J trimming: 3 bases; junction bases outside the gene matches: 8.

The V and J genes are TRBV25-1 and TRBJ1-2; 12 bases match TRBD1. Germline assignment: CDR1 MGHDK and CDR2 SYGVNS. V shed 5 bases, J shed 6 bases, and the junction held 10 bases outside the gene matches. This CDR3 is 16 amino acids long. CDR3 loop: CASSPGQGAVIDGYTF. CDR3 coding DNA: TGTGCCAGCAGTCCGGGACAGGGGGCAGTTATCGATGGCTACACCTTC.